This entry lists 2 T cell receptor beta chains sequenced from one sample in a study of OX40 agonist ivuxolimab in advanced cancers. The assay was immunoSEQ multiplex PCR, and TCRdb's table has in-frame clones only and misses some. The sample holds about 61,000 clones, roughly four fifths seen once. This material consisted of CD4+ or CD8+ T cells sorted from blood, taken in a trial of the OX40 agonist ivuxolimab. Receptors originate from an adult with an advanced solid tumor such as melanoma, head and neck, liver or kidney cancer.

The chain is built from TRBV11-3 and TRBJ2-2; D is perhaps TRBD2 (6 bases). V was trimmed by 9 bases and J by 5 bases, leaving 13 bases between them. The CDR3 consists of 13 residues. From germline, CDR1 is SGHNT and CDR2 YENEEA. In nucleotides, the CDR3 is TGTGCCAGTCAGTCGGGGAGGACCGGGGAGCTGTTTTTT. This encodes CASQSGRTGELFF.

V is TRBV11-3 and J is TRBJ2-2; D might be TRBD1 (6 bases). This CDR3 comprises 15 residues. The V gene lost 1 base and the J gene lost 5 bases, with 11 bases spanning the gap. Germline lookup yields CDR1 SGHNT and CDR2 YENEEA. This CDR3 is CASSLAQGRTGELFF. For the CDR3, the DNA is TGTGCCAGCAGCTTAGCACAGGGTAGAACCGGGGAGCTGTTTTTT.